This is a list of T cell receptor beta chains from one sample in a study of blood T cell repertoires in COVID-19. Generated by immunoSEQ multiplex PCR, the TCRdb table keeps only in-frame clones and is missing some. The sample consists of approximately 160,000 clones, roughly four fifths of them appearing once. Input material: PBMCs or T cells enriched from blood (not recorded which). The receptors here all came from a man between 45 and 60 years old who had recovered from COVID-19. Both conserved end residues are part of each CDR3. A D gene is named only where the DNA matches it firmly. A row's size may be missing; if present it is once, few, many or a size class.

cdr3_aa cdr3_nt clone_size d_call j_call v_call
CASSLRQGNQPQHF TGTGCCAGCTCACTAAGACAGGGCAATCAGCCCCAGCATTTT once . TRBJ1-5 TRBV18
CASSEPSGLDYGYTF TGTGCCAGCAGTGAACCGTCCGGGTTGGACTATGGCTACACCTTC . . TRBJ1-2 TRBV6-1
CASSPRQTTEAFF TGTGCCAGCTCACCAAGACAGACCACTGAAGCTTTCTTT . . TRBJ1-1 TRBV18
CSASFVRAEQFF TGCAGTGCTAGTTTCGTTAGAGCTGAGCAGTTCTTC . . TRBJ2-1 TRBV20-1
CASSPGRGRSGANVLTF TGTGCCAGCAGCCCTGGGAGGGGGAGGTCCGGGGCCAACGTCCTGACTTTC . . TRBJ2-6 TRBV7-8
CASSPGQSSYEQYF TGTGCCAGCAGCCCGGGACAGAGCTCCTACGAGCAGTACTTC . TRBD1 TRBJ2-7 TRBV7-3
CASLMTGDNSPLHF TGTGCCAGCCTCATGACAGGGGATAATTCACCCCTCCACTTT few TRBD1 TRBJ1-6 TRBV2
CASSRQGGPNEKLFF TGTGCCAGCAGCCGACAGGGTGGGCCTAATGAAAAACTGTTTTTT . TRBD1 TRBJ1-4 TRBV2
CASSYSGGTGELFF TGTGCCAGCAGTTACTCAGGGGGCACCGGGGAGCTGTTTTTT . . TRBJ2-2 TRBV6-2/TRBV6-3
CAWRRTGGGTEAFF TGTGCCTGGAGACGGACAGGGGGCGGTACTGAAGCTTTCTTT . TRBD1 TRBJ1-1 TRBV30
CASSLGTGVSSYEQYF TGTGCCAGCAGCTTAGGGACGGGGGTGAGCTCCTACGAGCAGTACTTC . . TRBJ2-7 TRBV7-6
CASSPSGKTNEKLFF TGTGCCAGCAGCCCCTCGGGGAAAACTAATGAAAAACTGTTTTTT . . TRBJ1-4 TRBV5-8
CASSRTSGGANEQFF TGTGCCAGCAGCCGGACTAGCGGGGGGGCCAATGAGCAGTTCTTC . TRBD2 TRBJ2-1 TRBV11-2
CASSLSRGGYEQFF TGTGCCAGCAGCTTATCCCGGGGGGGCTATGAGCAGTTCTTC . TRBD2 TRBJ2-1 TRBV7-2
CASVGRTEAFF TGTGCCAGCGTGGGGCGCACTGAAGCTTTCTTT . . TRBJ1-1 TRBV6-5
CASSYSQGTGYGYTF TGTGCCAGCAGTTACTCGCAGGGGACGGGCTATGGCTACACCTTC . . TRBJ1-2 TRBV6-2/TRBV6-3
CASRAQGSSTEAFF TGTGCCAGCAGAGCACAGGGGAGTAGCACTGAAGCTTTCTTT . TRBD1 TRBJ1-1 TRBV6-4
CASSFDREGAKNIQYF TGTGCCAGCAGTTTCGACAGGGAAGGAGCCAAAAACATTCAGTACTTC . TRBD1 TRBJ2-4 TRBV6-2/TRBV6-3
CASSSLLDRGRTDTQYF TGTGCCAGCAGCTCCCTCCTGGACAGGGGGCGCACAGATACGCAGTATTTT . TRBD1 TRBJ2-3 TRBV11-3
CASSKALSTKGQGAAGYYEQYF TGTGCCAGCAGCAAAGCGCTTTCGACCAAGGGACAGGGGGCGGCGGGATACTACGAGCAGTACTTC . . TRBJ2-7 TRBV21-1
CASSYSVGGDEQFF TGTGCCAGCAGTTACTCGGTGGGAGGAGATGAGCAGTTCTTC . . TRBJ2-1 TRBV6-5
CASRDSTHTNYGYTF TGTGCCAGCAGAGACTCGACCCATACTAACTATGGCTACACCTTC . . TRBJ1-2 TRBV2
CATSEARTDPYNEQFF TGTGCCACCAGCGAAGCTAGGACAGACCCCTACAATGAGCAGTTCTTC . . TRBJ2-1 TRBV15
CAWSGEVNTEAFF TGTGCCTGGAGTGGCGAGGTGAACACTGAAGCTTTCTTT once . TRBJ1-1 TRBV30
CASSYIGGQGTEAFF TGTGCCAGCAGCTATATAGGGGGACAGGGCACTGAAGCTTTCTTT . TRBD1 TRBJ1-1 TRBV7-9